This T cell receptor (beta chain) was documented in a study of blood T cell repertoires in COVID-19. Turning to the study itself: Researchers got acute and convalescent COVID-19 samples from the United States, Italy and Spain. PBMCs, B-cell-depleted T cells, or T cells provided the cDNA or gDNA that made up the material.

TCRdb keeps only in-frame clones here, not all; method: immunoSEQ multiplex PCR. The sample lists about 240,000 clones, 88% occurring once. The sample consisted of peripheral blood. This receptor was obtained from a woman younger than 45 with acute or convalescent COVID-19.

The CDR3 sequence: CASSPRIRRATQYF. The CDR3 DNA reads TGTGCCAGTAGTCCGAGGATTCGCCGAGCGACCCAGTACTTC. The chain has TRBV19 and TRBJ2-5; no definite D call. Germline CDR1 reads LNHDA; CDR2 reads SQIVND (reference sequence). Trimming pared 5 bases from V and 7 bases from J, leaving 17 bases between. The CDR3 extends over 14 amino acids. The whole variable domain, filled in from reference TRBV19 and TRBJ2-5, reads DGGITQSPKYLFRKEGQNVTLSCEQNLNHDAMYWYRQDPGQGLRLIYYSQIVNDFQKGDIAEGYSVSREKKESFPLTVTSAQKNPTAFYLCASSPRIRRATQYFGPGTRLLVL.